This T cell receptor (beta chain) is drawn from a study of regulatory T cells in long-lasting Graves disease. Across the whole study: The term persistent Graves' disease signified upward of 5 years on antithyroid drugs with positive TSH receptor antibodies. General study points: Repertoires from persistent disease leaned toward TRBV28, TRBJ1-2 and TRBJ2-5. Samples came from peripheral blood alone, without thyroid tissue.

Time point reported: persistent/refractory GD, antithyroid drugs over 5 years with positive TRAb. Scientists built the TCR library using RNA that was extracted from PBMCs. To note about this clonotype: Its matching antigen is unknown.

Germline V lookup: CDR1 SGHRS, CDR2 YFSETQ. Between the trimmed V and J ends, which lost 5 bases and 3 bases, there was a span of 9 bases. The CDR3 loop spans 12 amino acids. HTBI primers from iRepertoire and Arm-PCR of CDR3 regions yielded the TCR beta libraries. TCRdb fed the multiplex PCR reads into MiXCR, producing one record per CDR3 protein. The sample includes 400,000 to 450,000 distinct CDR3 sequences, 23% of them seen just once. The J gene is TRBJ2-7, the V gene TRBV5-1; D is possibly TRBD2 (6 bases). This sequence was found in a female donor with Graves disease. The sequenced sample was peripheral blood mononuclear cells (PBMCs), obtained when the disease was refractory, from a patient treated with antithyroid drugs. The CDR3 nucleotides are TGCGCCAGCAGGGGACTCCTCTACGAGCAGTACTTC. Encoded protein: CASRGLLYEQYF.